The 13 T cell receptor beta chains reported below all come from one sample, sequenced in a study of human T cells and chemical hapten exposure (dated by TCRdb to the early 2020s). The sample's time point label is to be understood as: pre-sensitization, week 0. What this sample's treatment or condition label stands for: therapeutic diphenylcyclopropenone sensitization with weekly scalp DPC. The library relied on RACE. The run used a NextSeq 500. TCRdb reanalyzed the raw reads on its own, using fastp at Q25 for trimming and MiXCR for clone calling, and kept in-frame beta chains. All rows with the same CDR3 protein become a single entry with the most common DNA and genes. The sample yields about 380,000 distinct CDR3 sequences; 4.5% to 6% were counted once. The ten largest clones take up approximately 2.8% of the sample. The sample was whole blood, taken in connection with sensitization to the hapten diphenylcyclopropenone (DPC). These receptor sequences come from a woman between 45 and 60 years old with alopecia areata. Some clones in this sample may be carry-over from other donors' samples.

This clonotype has at least ten counts. The rearrangement joins TRBV2 to TRBJ2-5, with 10 bases identical to TRBD1. Trimming cost V 6 bases and J 4 bases; bases outside gene matches: 5. The CDR3 has 14 residues. The germline V gene encodes CDR1 SNHLY and CDR2 FYNNEI. The CDR3 DNA follows: TGTGCCAGCAGACCCGACAGGGGGCGAGAGACCCAGTACTTC. This translates into CASRPDRGRETQYF.

The chain carries TRBV6-5 and TRBJ1-1, with no clear D. Germline V lookup: CDR1 MNHEY, CDR2 SVGAGI. The CDR3 is 17 residues long. Trimming cost V 0 bases and J 6 bases, with 20 bases left between them. CDR3 sequence (DNA): TGTGCCAGCAGTTACTCGAATATGACACCGAGAGTCGCTGAAGCTTTCTTT. The encoded protein is CASSYSNMTPRVAEAFF.

This chain links TRBV5-1 with TRBJ2-7; the match to TRBD1 covers 7 bases. This CDR3 region has 14 residues. CDR1 is SGHRS, CDR2 YFSETQ, per germline. With 5 bases clipped from V and 9 bases from J, the junction kept 14 bases outside the gene matches. CDR3 sequence: CASRYQGDLRRQYF. The CDR3 DNA reads as TGCGCCAGCAGGTATCAGGGGGACCTACGAAGGCAGTACTTC.

There are many counts of this clonotype. This chain joins TRBV29-1 and TRBJ2-6, with no clear D. Looked up from germline, CDR1 is SQVTM and CDR2 is ANQGSEA. The CDR3 has 12 amino acids. The ends were cut back, 7 bases at V and 4 bases at J, with 8 bases in the middle. CDR3 in DNA: TGCAGCGCTTCTCTGGGGGCCAACGTCCTGACTTTC. Protein sequence: CSASLGANVLTF.

The table lists this clonotype with many counts. The chain uses TRBV5-1 and TRBJ1-1; D possibly corresponds to TRBD1 (6 bases). CDR1 SGHRS and CDR2 YFSETQ come from the germline V gene. The CDR3 has 16 residues. The germline V and J ends were trimmed by 3 bases and 0 bases, with 15 bases remaining between them. Here the CDR3 DNA reads TGCGCCAGCAGCTATACGACAGGACCCATGAACACTGAAGCTTTCTTT. Amino acids: CASSYTTGPMNTEAFF.

This clonotype was detected a few times. The chain couples TRBV5-1 to TRBJ2-3, with 10 bases lining up with TRBD2. CDR3 length: 16 amino acids. CDR1 and CDR2 (germline): SGHRS, YFSETQ. Trimming at V came to 1 base and at J to 5 bases, leaving 7 bases not matched to a gene. CDR3 sequence (DNA): TGCGCCAGCAGCTTGATAAGCGGGGGGGCTGGAGATACGCAGTATTTT. The encoded protein is CASSLISGGAGDTQYF.

This clonotype was picked up a small number of times. The chain has TRBV7-9 and TRBJ1-5; no firm D call. V lost 8 bases and J 4 bases, leaving 12 bases between the germline ends. Germline V gene data show CDR1 as SEHNR and CDR2 as FQNEAQ (reference sequence). The CDR3 loop spans 13 amino acids. CDR3 sequence: CASRPEGNQPQHF. CDR3 nucleotide sequence: TGTGCCAGCCGGCCTGAGGGTAATCAGCCCCAGCATTTT.

This clonotype was detected only once. The chain employs TRBV12-3 or TRBV12-4 and TRBJ1-3; D is unresolved. V lost 7 bases and J lost 0, with 13 bases in between. This CDR3 spans 15 amino acids. For the CDR3, the DNA is TGTGCCAGCACCCCGGGCAGGCCCTCTGGAAACACCATATATTTT. It yields the protein CASTPGRPSGNTIYF.

This clonotype was recorded at least ten times. The chain is built from TRBV6-5 and TRBJ1-6; 7 bases are a match to TRBD1. This CDR3 has 15 amino acids. CDR1 is MNHEY, CDR2 SVGAGI, per germline. J gave up 3 bases and V 3 bases, and 2 bases lay outside the gene matches. CDR3 residues: CASSYRQGYNSPLHF. CDR3 in DNA: TGTGCCAGCAGTTATCGACAGGGCTATAATTCACCCCTCCACTTT.

This clonotype was counted at least ten times. The V call is TRBV12-3 or TRBV12-4, the J call TRBJ1-5; D is uncertain. The germline V and J ends were trimmed by 2 bases and 16 bases, with 15 bases remaining between them. This CDR3 has 12 residues. The CDR3 DNA is TGTGCCAGCAGTTTAAGCGGGGTTCCCAGTCATTTT. This codes for CASSLSGVPSHF.

The V call is TRBV18, the J call TRBJ1-1; no clear D. Germline CDR1 is KGHSH and CDR2 is LQKENI. CDR3 length: 15 residues. V shed 0 bases and J shed 1 base, with 9 bases lying between them. In nucleotides, the CDR3 is TGTGCCAGCTCACCACCCGTGGGAGGGAACACTGAAGCTTTCTTT. It is translated as CASSPPVGGNTEAFF.

This clonotype was recorded a few times. CDR3 amino acids: CASSYRLAGKRETQYF. In nucleotides, the CDR3 is TGTGCCAGCAGTTACAGACTAGCGGGAAAAAGGGAGACCCAGTACTTC. V and J are TRBV6-6 and TRBJ2-5, with TRBD2 identical over 11 bases. CDR1 is MNHNY and CDR2 is SVGAGI in the germline V gene (reference sequence). This CDR3 is 16 amino acids long. V gave up 2 bases and J gave up 5 bases; unmatched junction bases: 7.

This clonotype was detected a few times. The V call is TRBV6-6, the J call TRBJ2-2; tentative D call: TRBD1 (5 bases). Germline loops: CDR1 MNHNY, CDR2 SVGAGI (reference sequence). Trimming pared 7 bases from V and 1 base from J, leaving 7 bases between. The CDR3 totals 13 residues. CDR3 region: CASNGQNTGELFF. CDR3 nucleotide sequence: TGTGCCAGCAACGGACAGAACACCGGGGAGCTGTTTTTT.